This T cell receptor beta chain was identified in a study of CD8 T cells in Susac syndrome. The authors reverse transcribed roughly 0.5 to 1 ug RNA with random hexamers. Amplification of TCR beta CDR3 by immunoSEQ multiplex PCR spanned 54 Vbeta and 13 Jbeta. TCRdb passed the immunoSEQ multiplex PCR reads through MiXCR, listing each CDR3 protein once. This sample has 90,000 to 150,000 distinct CDR3 sequences, with around 92% found just once. CD8+ and CD4+ T cells from blood underwent TCR beta sequencing, which was carried out in a high-throughput format. Negative isolation yielded CD8+ and CD4+ T cells; FACS enriched TEMRA cells. The CDR3 runs 12 residues. Germline V gene lookup returns CDR1 SQVTM and CDR2 ANQGSEA. This clonotype occurred a few times. Mismatch with germline at one junction end may stem from a read error.

This chain joins TRBV29-1 and TRBJ1-4; the D gene is possibly TRBD1 (5 bases). The specimen was CD8+ T cells from PBMCs. This sequence originates from a human donor in good health. This chain's CDR3 is CSVEGEGEKLFF. In DNA form, the CDR3 reads TGCAGCGTGGAAGGGGAAGGGGAAAAACTGTTTTTT.